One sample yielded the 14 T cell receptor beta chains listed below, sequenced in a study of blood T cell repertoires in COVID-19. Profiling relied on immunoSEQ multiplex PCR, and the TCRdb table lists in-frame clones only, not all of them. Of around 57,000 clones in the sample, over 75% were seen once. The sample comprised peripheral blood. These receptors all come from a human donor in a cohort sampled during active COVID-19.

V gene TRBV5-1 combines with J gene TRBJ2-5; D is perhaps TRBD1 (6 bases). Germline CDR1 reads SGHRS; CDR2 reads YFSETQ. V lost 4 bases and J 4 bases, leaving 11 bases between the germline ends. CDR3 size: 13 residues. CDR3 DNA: TGCGCCAGCAGCCCCCAGGGGCGAGAGACCCAGTACTTC. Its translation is CASSPQGRETQYF.

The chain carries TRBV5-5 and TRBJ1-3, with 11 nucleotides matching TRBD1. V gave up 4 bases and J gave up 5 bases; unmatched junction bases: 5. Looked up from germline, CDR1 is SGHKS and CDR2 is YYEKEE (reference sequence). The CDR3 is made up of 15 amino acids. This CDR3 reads CASSKGQGGRNTIYF. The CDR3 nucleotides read TGTGCCAGCAGCAAGGGACAGGGGGGTAGAAACACCATATATTTT.

For the CDR3, the DNA is TGTGCCTGGAGTACCGGGACAGGGGTTACCGGGGAGCTGTTTTTT. Translation gives CAWSTGTGVTGELFF. This chain links TRBV30 with TRBJ2-2; 10 bases are a match to TRBD1. J lost 5 bases, V lost 2 bases, and 5 bases had no gene match. There are 15 residues in the CDR3. Germline V CDR1 and CDR2: GTSNPN, SVGIG (reference sequence).

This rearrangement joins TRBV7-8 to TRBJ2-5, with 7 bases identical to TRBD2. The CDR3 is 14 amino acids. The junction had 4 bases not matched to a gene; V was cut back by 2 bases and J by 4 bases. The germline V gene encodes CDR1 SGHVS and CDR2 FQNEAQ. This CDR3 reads CASSLWRLAETQYF. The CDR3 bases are TGTGCCAGCAGCTTATGGAGACTAGCAGAGACCCAGTACTTC.

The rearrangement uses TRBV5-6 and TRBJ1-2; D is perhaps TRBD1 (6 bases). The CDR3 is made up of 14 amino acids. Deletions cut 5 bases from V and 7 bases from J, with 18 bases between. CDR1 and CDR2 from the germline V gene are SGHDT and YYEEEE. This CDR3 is CASRKDPGEVGYTF. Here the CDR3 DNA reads TGTGCCAGCAGAAAAGACCCAGGGGAAGTTGGCTACACCTTC.

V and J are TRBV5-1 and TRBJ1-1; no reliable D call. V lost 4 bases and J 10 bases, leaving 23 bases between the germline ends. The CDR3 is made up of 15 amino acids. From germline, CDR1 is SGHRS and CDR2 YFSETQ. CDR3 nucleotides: TGCGCCAGCAGCGGCTCGGGAGACCCTCTCCTTGGAGCTTTCTTT. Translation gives CASSGSGDPLLGAFF.

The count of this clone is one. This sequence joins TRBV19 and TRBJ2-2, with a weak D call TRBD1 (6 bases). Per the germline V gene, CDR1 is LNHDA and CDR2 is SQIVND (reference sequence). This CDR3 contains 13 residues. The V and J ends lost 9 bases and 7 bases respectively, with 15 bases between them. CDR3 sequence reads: CASQQGVGGELFF. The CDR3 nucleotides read TGTGCCAGCCAACAGGGCGTTGGCGGGGAGCTGTTTTTT.

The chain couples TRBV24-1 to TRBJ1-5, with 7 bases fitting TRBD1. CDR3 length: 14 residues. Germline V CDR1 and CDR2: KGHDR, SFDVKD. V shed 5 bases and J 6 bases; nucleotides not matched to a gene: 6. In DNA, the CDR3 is TGTGCCACCAGTGGACGACAGGGAGGTCAGCCCCAGCATTTT. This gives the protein CATSGRQGGQPQHF.

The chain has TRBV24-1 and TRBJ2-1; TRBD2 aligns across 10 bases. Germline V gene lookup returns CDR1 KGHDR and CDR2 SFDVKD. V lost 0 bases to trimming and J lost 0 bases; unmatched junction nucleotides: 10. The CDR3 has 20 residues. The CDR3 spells CATSDLSLAGAYSSYNEQFF. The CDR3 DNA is TGTGCCACCAGTGATTTGAGTCTAGCGGGGGCCTACAGCTCCTACAATGAGCAGTTCTTC.

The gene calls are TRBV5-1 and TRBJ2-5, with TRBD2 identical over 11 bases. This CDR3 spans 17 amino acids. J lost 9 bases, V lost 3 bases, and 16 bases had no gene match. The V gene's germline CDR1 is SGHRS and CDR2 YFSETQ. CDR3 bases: TGCGCCAGCAGCTCCGGGACTAGCGGAGGGGGTTCTCTGGCCCAGTACTTC. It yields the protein CASSSGTSGGGSLAQYF.

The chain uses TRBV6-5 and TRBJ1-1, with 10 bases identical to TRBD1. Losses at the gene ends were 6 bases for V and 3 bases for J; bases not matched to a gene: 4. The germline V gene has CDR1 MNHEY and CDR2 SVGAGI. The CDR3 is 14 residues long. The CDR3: CASSRGQGYTEAFF. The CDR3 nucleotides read TGTGCCAGCAGCCGGGGACAGGGGTACACTGAAGCTTTCTTT.

CDR3: CASGRDRGQGETQYF. CDR3 bases: TGTGCCAGCGGTAGGGACAGGGGACAGGGGGAGACCCAGTACTTC. The V call is TRBV2, the J call TRBJ2-5; TRBD1 matches at 10 bases. The trim removed 8 bases at V and 5 bases at J, leaving 11 bases unmatched. There are 15 residues in the CDR3. Per germline, CDR1 SNHLY and CDR2 FYNNEI.

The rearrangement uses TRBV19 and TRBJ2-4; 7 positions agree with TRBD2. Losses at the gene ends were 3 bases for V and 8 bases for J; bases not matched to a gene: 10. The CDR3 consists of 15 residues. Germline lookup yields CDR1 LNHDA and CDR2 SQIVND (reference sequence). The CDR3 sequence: CASSITRAGADIQYF. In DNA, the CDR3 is TGTGCCAGTAGTATCACCAGGGCGGGAGCGGACATTCAGTACTTC.

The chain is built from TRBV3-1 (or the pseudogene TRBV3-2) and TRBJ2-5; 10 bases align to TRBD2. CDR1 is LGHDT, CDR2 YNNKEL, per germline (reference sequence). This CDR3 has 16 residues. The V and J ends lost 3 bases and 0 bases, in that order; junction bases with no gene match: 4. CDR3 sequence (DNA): TGTGCCAGCAGCCACTGGACTAGCGGAGACCAAGAGACCCAGTACTTC. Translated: CASSHWTSGDQETQYF.